This T cell receptor (beta chain) was captured in a study of lymphopenia after photon versus proton radiotherapy. Profiled with immunoSEQ multiplex PCR; TCRdb holds only in-frame clones, not every one. This sample has approximately 160,000 clones, with about 85% found just once. This clone was picked up one time. Germline lookup yields CDR1 ENHRY and CDR2 SYGVKD. Trimming cost V 4 bases and J 2 bases, with 9 bases left between them. The CDR3 totals 14 residues. This clonotype was sampled from a man between 45 and 60 years old with gastric cancer. J is TRBJ1-3 and V is TRBV10-3; no firm D call. The sample here was peripheral blood, taken from a patient treated with photon-based radiotherapy. The CDR3, as DNA: TGTGCCATCAGTGCTAGGGATCCTGGAAACACCATATATTTT. Translating gives CAISARDPGNTIYF.